Given below is one TCR beta chain in context. Its target is unknown. Germline V CDR1 and CDR2: SGHDT, YYEEEE. The CDR3 spans 16 residues. V dropped 0 bases and J dropped 1 base, with 11 bases sitting between them. These data come from a study of T cell responses to AZD1222 COVID-19 vaccine. Overall study findings and caveats: The sample set comprised mostly white British donors with more females, and clonal diversity was possibly underestimated.

Assay used: immunoSEQ multiplex PCR; TCRdb lists only in-frame clones, some missing. The sample shows 90,000 to 100,000 clones, nearly 90% of them seen only once. The receptor's source is an adult in good health. The specimen comprised peripheral blood, sampled on day 0 of AZD1222 vaccination. V and J are TRBV5-6 and TRBJ1-5, with D possibly being TRBD1 (6 bases). CDR3 bases: TGTGCCAGCAGCTTGGTTGGCAGGGGAAGCAATCAGCCCCAGCATTTT. Protein sequence: CASSLVGRGSNQPQHF.